A single sample gave rise to the 10 T cell receptor beta chains below, sequenced in a study of T cell responses to AZD1222 COVID-19 vaccine. The assay was immunoSEQ multiplex PCR, and TCRdb's table has in-frame clones only and misses some. The table has 150,000 or so clones, 91% seen once. Here the sequenced sample was peripheral blood, taken on day 0 of AZD1222 vaccination. These TCRs come from an adult in good health.

The chain has TRBV11-2 and TRBJ2-5, with 10 positions matching TRBD1. The germline V gene has CDR1 SGHAT and CDR2 FQNNGV. The CDR3 loop spans 13 amino acids. The trim removed 1 base at V and 9 bases at J, leaving 2 bases unmatched. The CDR3 sequence: CASSLGQGAAQYF. CDR3 sequence (DNA): TGTGCCAGCAGCTTAGGACAGGGGGCGGCCCAGTACTTC. The whole variable domain, filled in from reference TRBV11-2 and TRBJ2-5, reads EAGVAQSPRYKIIEKRQSVAFWCNPISGHATLYWYQQILGQGPKLLIQFQNNGVVDDSQLPKDRFSAERLKGVDSTLKIQPAKLEDSAVYLCASSLGQGAAQYFGPGTRLLVL.

This clone was detected once. The gene calls are TRBV3-1 (or the pseudogene TRBV3-2) and TRBJ2-3, with TRBD2 matching over 11 bases. With V trimmed by 1 base and J by 8 bases, 2 bases remained unmatched. The CDR3 extends over 14 amino acids. CDR1 and CDR2 from the germline V gene are LGHDT and YNNKEL (reference sequence). The CDR3 loop reads CASSQVLAGATQYF. As DNA, the CDR3 is TGTGCCAGCAGCCAAGTACTAGCGGGAGCTACGCAGTATTTT.

This sequence joins TRBV6-2 or TRBV6-3 and TRBJ2-5; D gene unclear. Trimming left V 5 bases short and J 5 bases short, with 9 bases between. The CDR3 has 12 residues. Per the germline V gene, CDR1 is MNHEY and CDR2 is SVGEGT. The DNA of the CDR3 is TGTGCCAGCAGTCCCCGGGTCGAGACCCAGTACTTC. Its protein product is CASSPRVETQYF.

This rearrangement joins TRBV27 to TRBJ2-2; TRBD1 matches 9 bases. V shed 4 bases and J 4 bases; nucleotides not matched to a gene: 10. Germline CDR1 is MNHEY and CDR2 is SMNVEV (reference sequence). CDR3 size: 17 residues. Here the CDR3 DNA reads TGTGCCAGCAGTTCCGAATACAGGGGGCAAAGCACCGGGGAGCTGTTTTTT. Residues: CASSSEYRGQSTGELFF.

The J gene is TRBJ1-3, the V gene TRBV4-3; 9 nucleotides match TRBD1. The CDR3 is 15 amino acids. V dropped 5 bases and J dropped 2; count of bases not matched to a gene: 4. Germline assignment: CDR1 LGHNA and CDR2 YSLEER. The CDR3 reads CASSKQGATGNTIYF. As DNA, the CDR3 is TGCGCCAGCAGCAAACAGGGGGCGACTGGAAACACCATATATTTT.

The rearrangement joins TRBV29-1 to TRBJ2-3; D perhaps matches TRBD2 (6 bases). The germline V gene encodes CDR1 SQVTM and CDR2 ANQGSEA. This CDR3 has 17 amino acids. V was pared by 5 bases and J by 2 bases, with 23 bases between. The CDR3 bases are TGCAGCGTTTCGTGGTTCGGGGTAGCGGCTTCCACAGATACGCAGTATTTT. Its translation is CSVSWFGVAASTDTQYF.

V gene TRBV11-2 combines with J gene TRBJ2-7; 10 bases are a match to TRBD2. CDR1 SGHAT and CDR2 FQNNGV come from the germline V gene. V was pared by 5 bases and J by 3 bases, with 7 bases of the junction left unmatched. The CDR3 is 15 amino acids. CDR3 in amino acids: CASSPSGGTFYEQYF. DNA of the CDR3: TGTGCCAGCAGCCCTAGCGGGGGAACGTTCTACGAGCAGTACTTC.

CDR3 residues: CASSPGQGAYEQYF. The CDR3 DNA follows: TGTGCCAGTAGTCCCGGACAGGGCGCCTACGAGCAGTACTTC. This chain uses TRBV19 with TRBJ2-7; 8 bases are shared with TRBD1. This CDR3 region has 14 residues. Germline-derived CDR1 and CDR2 are LNHDA and SQIVND (reference sequence). V lost 5 bases, J lost 2 bases, and 5 bases stayed unmatched.

The genes are TRBV5-1 and TRBJ2-1, with D perhaps TRBD1 (6 bases). This CDR3 comprises 15 residues. In germline, CDR1 is SGHRS, CDR2 YFSETQ. The ends were cut back, 4 bases at V and 7 bases at J, with 18 bases in the middle. The CDR3 region is CASSQPGQQMNEQFF. CDR3 bases: TGCGCCAGCAGCCAGCCTGGACAGCAAATGAATGAGCAGTTCTTC.

V usage is TRBV11-1 and J usage is TRBJ2-5, with D unresolved. This CDR3 comprises 15 residues. Trimming left V 2 bases short and J 0 bases short, with 10 bases between. Germline V lookup: CDR1 SGHAT, CDR2 FQDESV (reference sequence). The CDR3 sequence: CASSLRAPYQETQYF. The CDR3 nucleotides read TGTGCCAGCAGCTTAAGGGCACCGTACCAAGAGACCCAGTACTTC. The full variable domain, completed using reference TRBV11-1 and TRBJ2-5, is EAEVAQSPRYKITEKSQAVAFWCDPISGHATLYWYRQILGQGPELLVQFQDESVVDDSQLPKDRFSAERLKGVDSTLKIQPAELGDSAMYLCASSLRAPYQETQYFGPGTRLLVL.